This T cell receptor beta chain was documented in a study of identical twins. Overall study findings and caveats: Out-of-frame TCR alpha sharing in monozygotic twins exceeded recombination model predictions. Out-of-frame beta sequences exhibited a weaker degree of excess twin sharing.

Each donor (without exception) was a healthy Caucasian. TCRdb reanalysed the 5' RACE reads using MiXCR and keeps one entry per CDR3 protein. The table lists approximately 890,000 distinct CDR3 sequences, 12% of them singletons. This CDR3 has 13 residues. CDR1 and CDR2 (germline): WNHNN, SYGVQD (reference sequence). V lost 3 bases, J lost 6 bases, and 1 base stayed unmatched. With regard to this clonotype: Its target is not known.

This same sample was also taken into another study, of yellow fever vaccine responses in identical twins. As that study records: Reportedly, the T cell response mounted by twins to vaccine seemed partly convergent, partly personalized.

This TCR was sampled from a young woman in good health. Sequencing was performed on PBMCs. The genes are TRBV10-1 and TRBJ2-7, with 11 bases aligning to TRBD2. The CDR3 bases are TGCGCCAGCAGTGAAGGGACTAGCGGCGAGCAGTACTTC. Translating gives CASSEGTSGEQYF.